The clone carrying this TCR beta chain was recorded many times. What it binds is unknown. The TCR beta profiling, which covered VDJ combination and CDR3 sequence, was carried out using genomic DNA as the template. TCRdb re-derived calls from the reads in MiXCR, one entry per CDR3 protein. The sample lists 75,000 to 90,000 distinct CDR3 sequences; 40% to 55% were seen once. This sample was included in a study of CD8+CD57+ T cells in acquired aplastic anemia. Study conclusions and caveats: Overlapping CD8+ CDR3 repertoires of patients and controls contained approximately 28 shared sequences.

V was pared by 0 bases and J by 0 bases, with 6 bases between. The CDR3 runs to 14 residues. Germline V CDR1 and CDR2: DFQATT, SNEGSKA (reference sequence). This receptor was taken from a human donor in good health, serving as a control. The chain combines TRBV20-1 with TRBJ2-1; D is undetermined. The sample taken for sequencing was sorted CD4+, CD8+, or CD8+CD57+ T cells (not recorded which) from PBMCs. CDR3 region: CSARDPSSYNEQFF. Written as DNA, the CDR3 is TGCAGTGCTAGAGACCCTAGCTCCTACAATGAGCAGTTCTTC.